In its sample, the clone carrying this T cell receptor beta chain was seen once. Its antigen is unidentified. CDR3 length: 16 residues. V dropped 4 bases and J dropped 2 bases, with 16 bases sitting between them. Germline V gene sequence: CDR1 SGHTA, CDR2 FQGNSA. This sample stems from a study of T cell responses to AZD1222 COVID-19 vaccine. Produced via immunoSEQ multiplex PCR; TCRdb's table is partial and in-frame only. Among 150,000 to 200,000 clones listed, 75% to 95% were seen once. General study results and limits: The study found Spike-specific TCR breadth and depth rose after two AZD1222 doses.

The V call is TRBV7-2, the J call TRBJ2-3; D remains unclear. The receptor comes from an adult in good health. Material: peripheral blood, obtained on day 0 of AZD1222 vaccination. The CDR3 sequence: CASSSTPARPTDTQYF. As DNA, the CDR3 is TGTGCCAGCAGCTCAACCCCGGCCCGACCCACAGATACGCAGTATTTT.